The entry below describes one T cell receptor (beta chain). This clonotype was seen a handful of times. The specificity of this receptor is unknown. It has no much larger one-base neighbor in the sample; base qualities were not kept. The germline V gene (reference sequence) sets CDR1 to LGHDT and CDR2 to YNNKEL. Counted from cysteine to phenylalanine, this CDR3 has 16 amino acids. Only the CDR3 DNA stays, 48 bases, in frame from base 1. V has 8 bases trimmed and J has 3 bases trimmed; junction bases matching no gene number 8. This sample was included in a study of neurological immune-mediated disorders (dated 2019 in TCRdb). Broadly, across the study: Peripheral blood TCR-beta repertoires from HTLV-I-associated myelopathy (HAM/TSP) patients, multiple sclerosis patients and healthy controls were compared by UMI-based sequencing. The approximately 100 TCR-beta libraries included longitudinal samples, technical triplicates and paired sorted CD4+ and CD8+ T-cell subsets alongside PBMC samples. Of the approximately 68 subjects in the cohort, about 14 were HAM/TSP patients, roughly 35 were multiple sclerosis patients, and approximately 20 were healthy controls. The study at large found these results: No identical CDR3 amino acid sequences were found to be shared among expanded clones across subjects, suggesting that TCR-beta repertoires were private in all groups. TCR clonal expansion was highest in HAM/TSP patients and lowest in MS patients, with MS patients falling below even healthy controls.

The healthy controls were volunteers from blood banks in Maryland, USA. Libraries from unsorted PBMCs were made from 2 million PBMCs kept in RNAlater at -80 degrees C until RNA extraction. Peripheral blood was subjected to Ficoll-Hypaque density gradient centrifugation to isolate PBMCs, which were then cryopreserved in liquid nitrogen. cDNA synthesis used template-switch 5'RACE with a primer carrying a 10-nucleotide random unique molecular identifier tagging each TCR transcript. Every sequencing run covered 15-18 subjects and yielded more than 200 million TCR-beta sequences. The RNeasy kit was used for extraction of total RNA. Using the KAPA Real-time Library Amplification kit, TCR-beta VDJ regions were amplified with primers for the TCR constant region and the 5'RACE anchor. Sample indexes and Illumina adaptors were added in a first PCR, after which library yield was increased in a second PCR. After Ampure bead purification, the TCR product of roughly 650 bp was size-selected on a 2% E-gel SizeSelection system. Library quality was checked on a Bioanalyzer, concentration was measured with Qubit, and libraries were quantified with the Kapa Library Quantification kit before pooling. An Illumina HiSeq 2500 was used to sequence the libraries paired-end at 2 x 150 bp. To increase sequence diversity, about 25-31% phiX was spiked into each library pool. Per the authors' processing: The UMI-based MiGEC pipeline processed quality-filtered reads and removed over 85% of raw TCR sequences during error correction. VDJ genes were aligned to IMGT germline references, and clonotypes were defined by unique CDR3 amino acid sequence plus V-J genes. Clonal expansion, Shannon diversity and CDR3 relatedness were evaluated with VDJtools (CalcPairwiseDistances, ClusterSamples), while phylogenetic trees were built in CLCbio workbench. A clone was classed as expanded if it had 8 or more unique UMIs, a cutoff based on coefficient-of-variation modelling across technical triplicates. TCRdb reworked the public reads: Q25 trimming with fastp, MiXCR clone assembly, productive beta chains retained. All rows with the same CDR3 protein become a single entry with the most common DNA and genes. For this entry, the V and J calls and clone size follow TCRdb and not the study's own pipeline. The sample profile shows approximately 40,000 distinct CDR3 sequences; roughly 13% of them were found once. Roughly 1.3% of the sample is in the top ten clones.

The source material was PBMCs. This TCR was recovered from a female donor in good health. The chain is encoded by TRBV3-1 joined to TRBJ2-2; TRBD2 aligns with 11 central bases. The CDR3 region has the sequence CASGLRLAGYTGELFF. The nucleotides read TGTGCCAGCGGACTGAGACTAGCGGGATACACCGGGGAGCTGTTTTTT.